The 23 T cell receptor beta chains below were found in one sample sequenced in a study of cytomegalovirus exposure and HLA in healthy donors. Amplification used 60 Vbeta primers and 13 Jbeta primers. Repertoires were generated with immunoSEQ multiplex PCR, while TCRdb's copy carries only in-frame clones and drops some. The data hold some 150,000 clones, with about three quarters observed a single time. The sequenced sample consisted of PBMCs. These receptors all stem from a female donor in good health and CMV-seronegative.

J is TRBJ2-3 and V is TRBV6-5; the D gene is possibly TRBD1 (6 bases). Trimming stripped 6 bases from V and 6 bases from J, with 13 bases between. The germline V gene has CDR1 MNHEY and CDR2 SVGAGI. CDR3 size: 13 residues. In DNA, the CDR3 is TGTGCCAGCAGCGCACAGGGTCTTGATACGCAGTATTTT. It specifies CASSAQGLDTQYF.

The chain has TRBV9 and TRBJ2-2, with 7 bases that match TRBD1. J gave up 3 bases and V 0 bases, and 14 bases lay outside the gene matches. The CDR3 consists of 19 residues. CDR1 is SGDLS and CDR2 is YYNGEE in the germline V gene. CDR3 region: CASSVAPGQIISYTGELFF. CDR3 sequence (DNA): TGTGCCAGCAGCGTAGCCCCGGGACAGATTATTTCTTACACCGGGGAGCTGTTTTTT.

Of note for this clone: The junction and the germline gene differ at one end; a read error may be behind it. The chain employs TRBV7-9 and TRBJ1-4, with D possibly matching TRBD1 (5 bases). CDR1 and CDR2 (germline): SEHNR, FQNEAQ (reference sequence). The CDR3 runs to 16 residues. DNA for the CDR3: TGTTCCAGCAGTACGACCGTAGGGACTAAAAGTGAAAAACTGTTTTTT. Translation gives CSSSTTVGTKSEKLFF. The full variable domain, completed using reference TRBV7-9 and TRBJ1-4, is DTGVSQNPRHKITKRGQNVTFRCDPISEHNRLYWYRQTLGQGPEFLTYFQNEAQLEKSRLLSDRFSAERPKGSFSTLEIQRTEQGDSAMYLCSSSTTVGTKSEKLFFGSGTQLSVL.

The chain couples TRBV2 to TRBJ1-2, with 9 nucleotides matching TRBD1. J was trimmed by 5 bases and V by 5 bases; bases with no gene match: 9. Germline CDR1 and CDR2: SNHLY and FYNNEI. The CDR3 runs to 15 residues. This CDR3 is CASSYPGQGLYGYTF. The CDR3 nucleotides read TGTGCCAGCAGTTATCCGGGACAGGGATTATATGGCTACACCTTC.

This clone has only one observation. The J gene is TRBJ2-1, the V gene TRBV19, with no clear D. Germline CDR1 reads LNHDA; CDR2 reads SQIVND (reference sequence). V was clipped by 1 base and J by 9 bases, with 7 bases between them. This CDR3 comprises 12 residues. CDR3 protein: CASSIGSREQFF. CDR3 DNA: TGTGCCAGTAGTATAGGAAGCCGTGAGCAGTTCTTC.

This chain connects TRBV16 to TRBJ1-5; 7 bases are shared with TRBD1. CDR1 is KGHSY and CDR2 is FQNENV in the germline V gene. The CDR3 spans 17 residues. V lost 4 bases, J lost 1 base, and 10 bases stayed unmatched. The DNA of the CDR3 is TGTGCCAGCAGCCCCCTGATCCCGGACAGGAGCAATCAGCCCCAGCATTTT. Amino acid sequence: CASSPLIPDRSNQPQHF.

This clone has just a few counts. The V call is TRBV4-2, the J call TRBJ1-1; D is ambiguous. The germline V gene encodes CDR1 LGHNA and CDR2 YNFKEQ. The CDR3 extends over 17 amino acids. V was cut by 2 bases and J by 1 base, with 17 bases left in between. CDR3 coding DNA: TGTGCCAGCAGCCAACTCTTCGCGGCCAACCCGAACACTGAAGCTTTCTTT. Protein product: CASSQLFAANPNTEAFF.

This clone was seen a handful of times. This chain joins TRBV6-1 and TRBJ1-5; D might be TRBD1 (6 bases). The CDR3 length is 15 residues. Between the trimmed V and J ends, which lost 0 bases and 5 bases, there was a span of 11 bases. The germline V gene has CDR1 MNHNS and CDR2 SASEGT. CDR3 in amino acids: CASSEASRGDQPQHF. The DNA for the CDR3 is TGTGCCAGCAGTGAAGCGAGCAGGGGAGATCAGCCCCAGCATTTT.

The chain has TRBV6-7 and TRBJ2-7; 10 nucleotides align to TRBD1. TRBV6-7 is an ORF for which the function is uncertain. Trimming cost V 4 bases and J 3 bases; bases outside gene matches: 3. The CDR3 runs 14 residues. The CDR3 loop reads CASSWDRGFYEQYF. CDR3 DNA: TGTGCCAGCAGTTGGGACAGGGGATTCTACGAGCAGTACTTC.

The chain carries TRBV6-1 and TRBJ1-3, with D hard to call. Germline V gene data show CDR1 as MNHNS and CDR2 as SASEGT. Trimming took off 4 bases at V and 0 bases at J, with 13 bases between the two ends. CDR3 length: 16 amino acids. The CDR3 loop reads CASSVSTESSGNTIYF. The DNA of the CDR3 is TGTGCCAGCAGTGTGTCAACAGAGAGCTCTGGAAACACCATATATTTT.

The chain combines TRBV5-1 with TRBJ2-7, with 8 bases fitting TRBD1. Per germline, CDR1 SGHRS and CDR2 YFSETQ. V trimming: 1 base; J trimming: 2 bases; junction bases outside the gene matches: 5. This CDR3 region has 15 residues. This CDR3 reads CASSLTGTGPYEQYF. CDR3 sequence (DNA): TGCGCCAGCAGCTTGACCGGGACAGGTCCCTACGAGCAGTACTTC.

The genes are TRBV13 and TRBJ1-2, with D possibly being TRBD1 (5 bases). Per germline, CDR1 PRHDT and CDR2 FYEKMQ (reference sequence). Trimming took off 3 bases at V and 1 base at J, with 18 bases between the two ends. CDR3 size: 17 residues. In nucleotides, the CDR3 is TGTGCCAGCAGCTTGGGAAAAGGCAGGGTATTTAACTATGGCTACACCTTC. This codes for CASSLGKGRVFNYGYTF.

This clone has a single count. The gene calls are TRBV5-1 and TRBJ2-7; perhaps TRBD2 as D (6 bases). The CDR3 has 14 residues. Per germline, CDR1 SGHRS and CDR2 YFSETQ. V lost 1 base to trimming and J lost 4 bases, with 12 bases between them. The CDR3 DNA sequence: TGCGCCAGCAGCTTGATGGAGGGATTGTACGAGCAGTACTTC. Translation: CASSLMEGLYEQYF.

CDR3 amino acids: CASRRSNTGELFF. As DNA, the CDR3 is TGTGCCAGCAGGCGGTCGAACACCGGGGAGCTGTTTTTT. The chain joins TRBV2 to TRBJ2-2, with D unresolved. The CDR3 runs 13 residues. The V end was cut by 6 bases, the J end by 0 bases, with 5 bases between. Germline V gene lookup returns CDR1 SNHLY and CDR2 FYNNEI.

A few counts support this clone. The chain carries TRBV5-6 and TRBJ1-2; D unclear. The CDR3 covers 14 residues. Germline assignment: CDR1 SGHDT and CDR2 YYEEEE. The V end was cut by 4 bases, the J end by 2 bases, with 12 bases between. The CDR3 nucleotides read TGTGCCAGCAGCCCGGAGTCGGGGAACTATGGCTACACCTTC. The encoded protein is CASSPESGNYGYTF.

V usage is TRBV7-3 and J usage is TRBJ2-4; D might be TRBD1 (5 bases). Germline V gives CDR1 SGHTA, CDR2 FQGTGA. The CDR3 totals 13 residues. Between the trimmed V and J ends, which lost 11 bases and 4 bases, there was a span of 15 bases. The CDR3 nucleotides are TGTGCCTTACCCGCTCGACAGAAAAACATTCAGTACTTC. Protein product: CALPARQKNIQYF.

The chain has TRBV4-1 and TRBJ1-4; 8 nucleotides align to TRBD1. Trimming removed 6 bases from V and 6 bases from J; junction bases left unmatched: 9. CDR1 is MGHRA and CDR2 is YSYEKL in the germline V gene. The CDR3 covers 15 residues. This CDR3 is CASSPRTGFDEKLFF. In DNA form, the CDR3 reads TGCGCCAGCAGTCCCAGGACAGGGTTCGATGAAAAACTGTTTTTT.

CDR3 in DNA: TGCGCCAAACTGGACAGTCCACTCCTAACTAGCAATCAGCCCCAGCATTTT. Protein: CAKLDSPLLTSNQPQHF. The gene calls are TRBV10-1 and TRBJ1-5; D is perhaps TRBD1 (6 bases). The germline V gene encodes CDR1 WNHNN and CDR2 SYGVQD (reference sequence). Trimming left V 10 bases short and J 0 bases short, with 22 bases between. This CDR3 contains 17 residues.

This clone appeared once. V and J are TRBV5-1 and TRBJ2-7; 8 nucleotides line up with TRBD2. The length of the CDR3 is 16 residues. Germline assignment: CDR1 SGHRS and CDR2 YFSETQ. The ends lost 3 bases at V and 4 bases at J; junction bases unmatched: 12. The CDR3 loop reads CASSSQGAGGAYEQYF. CDR3 bases: TGCGCCAGCAGCTCACAAGGGGCGGGAGGCGCATACGAGCAGTACTTC.

The chain recombines TRBV28 with TRBJ1-1; a weak D match, TRBD1 (5 bases). This CDR3 region has 17 residues. Trimming stripped 5 bases from V and 0 bases from J, with 19 bases between. In germline, CDR1 is MDHEN, CDR2 SYDVKM. The CDR3 nucleotides are TGTGCCAGCAGTCCCGTCAGAGGCAGGGTTGTGAACACTGAAGCTTTCTTT. Translated: CASSPVRGRVVNTEAFF.

The chain combines TRBV5-1 with TRBJ1-1; no definite D call. Trimming took 3 bases from V and 2 from J, leaving 20 bases between them. CDR1 is SGHRS and CDR2 is YFSETQ in the germline V gene. The CDR3 contains 17 residues. CDR3 sequence reads: CASSSGEVRALNTEAFF. The CDR3 DNA reads TGCGCCAGCAGCTCCGGGGAAGTCCGCGCCCTAAACACTGAAGCTTTCTTT.

The chain couples TRBV5-1 to TRBJ1-2; D perhaps matches TRBD1 (6 bases). The V and J ends lost 2 bases and 4 bases respectively, with 12 bases between them. The germline CDR1 and CDR2 sequences are SGHRS and YFSETQ. CDR3 length equals 14 residues. The CDR3 DNA reads TGCGCCAGCAGCTTAGCGGACAGCCTCTATGGCTACACCTTC. Encoded protein: CASSLADSLYGYTF.

The chain uses TRBV29-1 and TRBJ2-1; perhaps TRBD2 as D (5 bases). The CDR3 loop spans 14 amino acids. Germline V gene lookup returns CDR1 SQVTM and CDR2 ANQGSEA. V lost 3 bases and J lost 0, with 9 bases in between. As DNA, the CDR3 is TGCAGCGTTGATGGAGGCAGCTCCTACAATGAGCAGTTCTTC. Protein sequence: CSVDGGSSYNEQFF.